This T cell receptor beta chain was found in a study of beta chain features in type 1 diabetes. Trimming removed 4 bases at V and 4 bases at J, with 15 bases between. The CDR3 is made up of 14 amino acids. Per germline, CDR1 SGDLS and CDR2 YYNGEE. The study reverse transcribed the entire isolated RNA, so it sequenced expressed TCRB transcripts. Naive, central memory and regulatory T cell samples averaged about 3.5 million reads. Libraries were prepared by immunoSEQ multiplex PCR; TCRdb keeps only in-frame clonotypes and omits some of them. The repertoire holds around 650,000 clones, with around 11% as singletons. Study-level results: When Type 1 diabetes patients were examined, their TCRB CDR3s proved moderately but significantly shorter in all four CD4+ subsets. Type 1 diabetes patients had fewer VDJ junction insertions and more deletions.

Via CD45RO/CCR7/CD25/CD127/CD95/CD27, cells of the CD4+ naive, central memory, regulatory and stem cell-like memory subsets were sorted. This clone turned up a few times. Its antigen remains unknown. The sequenced sample consisted of naive CD4+ T cells from blood. The rearrangement links TRBV9 to TRBJ2-7; D possibly corresponds to TRBD2 (6 bases). This TCR was sampled from a man in his thirties or forties with type 1 diabetes. The CDR3 DNA follows: TGTGCCAGCAGCTTAGCGGTCGACGCTTACGAGCAGTACTTC. Protein product: CASSLAVDAYEQYF.